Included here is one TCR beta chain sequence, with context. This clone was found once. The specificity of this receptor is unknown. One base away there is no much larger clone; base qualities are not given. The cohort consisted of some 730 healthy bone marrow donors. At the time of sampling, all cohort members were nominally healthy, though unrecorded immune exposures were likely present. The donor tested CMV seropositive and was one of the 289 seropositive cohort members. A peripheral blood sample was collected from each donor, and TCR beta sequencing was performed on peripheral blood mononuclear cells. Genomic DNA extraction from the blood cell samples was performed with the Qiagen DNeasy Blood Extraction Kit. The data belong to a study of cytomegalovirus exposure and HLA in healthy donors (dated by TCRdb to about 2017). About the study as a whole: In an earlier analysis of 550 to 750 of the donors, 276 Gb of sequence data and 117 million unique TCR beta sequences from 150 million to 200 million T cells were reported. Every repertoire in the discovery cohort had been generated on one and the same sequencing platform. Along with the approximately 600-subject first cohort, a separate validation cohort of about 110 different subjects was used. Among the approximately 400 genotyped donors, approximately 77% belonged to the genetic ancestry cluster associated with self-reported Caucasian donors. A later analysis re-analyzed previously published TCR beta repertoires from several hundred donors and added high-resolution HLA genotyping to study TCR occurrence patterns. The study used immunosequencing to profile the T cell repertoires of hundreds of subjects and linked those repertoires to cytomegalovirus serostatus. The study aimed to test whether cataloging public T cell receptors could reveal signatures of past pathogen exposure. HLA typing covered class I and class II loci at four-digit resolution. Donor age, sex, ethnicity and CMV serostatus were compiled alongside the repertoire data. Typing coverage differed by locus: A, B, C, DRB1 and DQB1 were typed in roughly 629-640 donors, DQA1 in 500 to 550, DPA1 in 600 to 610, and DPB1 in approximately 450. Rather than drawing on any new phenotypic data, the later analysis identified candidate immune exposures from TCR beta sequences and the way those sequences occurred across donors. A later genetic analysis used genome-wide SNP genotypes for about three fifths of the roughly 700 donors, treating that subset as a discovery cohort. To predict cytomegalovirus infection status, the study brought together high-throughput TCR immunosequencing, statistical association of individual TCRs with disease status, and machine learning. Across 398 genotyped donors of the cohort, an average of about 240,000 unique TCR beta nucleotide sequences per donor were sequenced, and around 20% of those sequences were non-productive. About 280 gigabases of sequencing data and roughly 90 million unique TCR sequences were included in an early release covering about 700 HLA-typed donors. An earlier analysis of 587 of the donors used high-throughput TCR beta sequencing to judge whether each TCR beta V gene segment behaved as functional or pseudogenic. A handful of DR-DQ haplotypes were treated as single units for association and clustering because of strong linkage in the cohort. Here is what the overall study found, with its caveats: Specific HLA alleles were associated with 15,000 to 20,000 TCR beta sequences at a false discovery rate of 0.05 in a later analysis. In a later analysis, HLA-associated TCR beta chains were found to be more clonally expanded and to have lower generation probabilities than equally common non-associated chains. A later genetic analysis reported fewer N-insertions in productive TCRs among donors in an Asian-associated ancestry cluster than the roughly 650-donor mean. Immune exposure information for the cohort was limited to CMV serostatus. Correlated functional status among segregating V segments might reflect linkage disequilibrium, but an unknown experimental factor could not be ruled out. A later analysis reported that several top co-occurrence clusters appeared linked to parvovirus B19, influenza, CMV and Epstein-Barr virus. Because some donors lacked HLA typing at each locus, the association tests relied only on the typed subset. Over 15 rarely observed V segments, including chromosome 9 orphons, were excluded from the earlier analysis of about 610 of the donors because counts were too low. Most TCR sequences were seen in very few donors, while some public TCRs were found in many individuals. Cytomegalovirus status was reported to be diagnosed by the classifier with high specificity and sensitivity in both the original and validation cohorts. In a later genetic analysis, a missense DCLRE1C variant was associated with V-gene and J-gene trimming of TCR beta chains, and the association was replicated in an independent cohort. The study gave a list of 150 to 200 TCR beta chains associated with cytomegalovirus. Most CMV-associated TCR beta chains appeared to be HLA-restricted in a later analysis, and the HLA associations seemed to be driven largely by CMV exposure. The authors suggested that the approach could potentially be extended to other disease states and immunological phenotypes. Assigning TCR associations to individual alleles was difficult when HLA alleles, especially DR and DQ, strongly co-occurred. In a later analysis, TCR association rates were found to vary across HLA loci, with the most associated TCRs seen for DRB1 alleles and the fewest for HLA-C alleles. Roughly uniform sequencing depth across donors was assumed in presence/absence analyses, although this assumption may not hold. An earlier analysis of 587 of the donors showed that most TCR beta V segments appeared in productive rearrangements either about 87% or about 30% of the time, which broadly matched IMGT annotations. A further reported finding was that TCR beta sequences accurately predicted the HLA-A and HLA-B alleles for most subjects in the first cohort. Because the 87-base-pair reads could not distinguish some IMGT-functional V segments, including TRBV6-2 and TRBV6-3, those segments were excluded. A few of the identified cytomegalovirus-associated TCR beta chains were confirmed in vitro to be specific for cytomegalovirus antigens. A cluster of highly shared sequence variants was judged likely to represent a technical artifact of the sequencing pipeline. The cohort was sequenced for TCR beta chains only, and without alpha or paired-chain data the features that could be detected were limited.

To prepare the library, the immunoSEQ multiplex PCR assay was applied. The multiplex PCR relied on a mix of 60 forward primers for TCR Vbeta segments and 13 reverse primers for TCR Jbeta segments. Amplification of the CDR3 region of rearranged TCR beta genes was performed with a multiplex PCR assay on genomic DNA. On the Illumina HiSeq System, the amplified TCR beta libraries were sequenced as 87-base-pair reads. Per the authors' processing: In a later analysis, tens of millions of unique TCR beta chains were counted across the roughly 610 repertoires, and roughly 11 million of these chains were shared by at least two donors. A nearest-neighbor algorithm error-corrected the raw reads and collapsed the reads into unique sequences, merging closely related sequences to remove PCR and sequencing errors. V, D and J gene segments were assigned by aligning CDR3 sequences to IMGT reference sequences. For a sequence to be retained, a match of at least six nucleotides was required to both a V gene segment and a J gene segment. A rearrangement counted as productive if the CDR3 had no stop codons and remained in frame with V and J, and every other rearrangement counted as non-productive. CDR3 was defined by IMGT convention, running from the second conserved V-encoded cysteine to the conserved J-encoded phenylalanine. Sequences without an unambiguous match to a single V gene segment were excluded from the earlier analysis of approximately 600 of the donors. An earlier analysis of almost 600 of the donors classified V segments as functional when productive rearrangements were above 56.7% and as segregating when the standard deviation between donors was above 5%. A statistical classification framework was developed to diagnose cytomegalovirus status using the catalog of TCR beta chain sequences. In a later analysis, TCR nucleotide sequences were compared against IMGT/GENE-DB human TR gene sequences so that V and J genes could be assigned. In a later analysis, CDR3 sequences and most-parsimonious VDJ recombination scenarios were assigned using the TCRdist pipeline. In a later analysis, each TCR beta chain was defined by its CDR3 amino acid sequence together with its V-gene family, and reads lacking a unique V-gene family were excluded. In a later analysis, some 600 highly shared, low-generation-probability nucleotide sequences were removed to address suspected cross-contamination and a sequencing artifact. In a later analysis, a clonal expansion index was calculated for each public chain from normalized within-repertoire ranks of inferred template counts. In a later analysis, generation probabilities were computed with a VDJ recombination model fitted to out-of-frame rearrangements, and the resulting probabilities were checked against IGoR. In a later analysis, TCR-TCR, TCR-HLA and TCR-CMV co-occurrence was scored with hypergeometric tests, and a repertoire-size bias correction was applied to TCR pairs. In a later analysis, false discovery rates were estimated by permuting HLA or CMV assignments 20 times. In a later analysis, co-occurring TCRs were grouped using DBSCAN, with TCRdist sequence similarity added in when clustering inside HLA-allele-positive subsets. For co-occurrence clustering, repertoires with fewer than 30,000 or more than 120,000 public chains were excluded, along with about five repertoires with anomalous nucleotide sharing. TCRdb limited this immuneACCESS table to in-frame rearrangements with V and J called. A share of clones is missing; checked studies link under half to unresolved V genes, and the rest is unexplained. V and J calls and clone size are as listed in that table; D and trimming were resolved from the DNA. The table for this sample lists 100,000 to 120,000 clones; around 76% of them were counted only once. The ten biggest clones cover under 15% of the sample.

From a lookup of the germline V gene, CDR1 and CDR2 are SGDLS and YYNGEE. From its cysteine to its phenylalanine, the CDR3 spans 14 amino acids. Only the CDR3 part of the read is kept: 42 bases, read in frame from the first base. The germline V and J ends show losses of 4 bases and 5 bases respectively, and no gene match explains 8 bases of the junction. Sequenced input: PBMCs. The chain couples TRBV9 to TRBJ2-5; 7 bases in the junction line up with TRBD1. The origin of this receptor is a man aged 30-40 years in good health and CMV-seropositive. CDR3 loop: CASSPNRGSETQYF. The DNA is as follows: TGTGCCAGCAGCCCCAACAGGGGATCGGAGACCCAGTACTTC.